The rows below give T cell receptor beta chains drawn from one sample of a study of control samples from healthy donors and cancer patients. Clones were sequenced by immunoSEQ multiplex PCR, and TCRdb holds only the in-frame ones, with some missing. The data contain approximately 63,000 clones, almost 85% of them singletons. Input material: blood. The receptors were gathered from a man in his forties or fifties in good health. The CDR3 runs from the conserved cysteine through the conserved F or W. The D gene is left open where the match is weak. Not every row has a clone size; where given, it reads once, few, many or a size class.

>TRBV6-5|TRBJ1-5|NA|NA
CASSYRGQGNQPQHF
TGTGCCAGCAGTTACCGAGGGCAGGGCAATCAGCCCCAGCATTTT
>TRBV6-4|TRBJ1-1|NA|TRBD1
CASSVDRETEAFF
TGTGCCAGCAGCGTGGACAGGGAGACTGAAGCTTTCTTT
>TRBV27|TRBJ2-3|once|TRBD1
CASSKRTGGWDTQYF
TGTGCCAGCAGTAAACGGACAGGGGGGTGGGATACGCAGTATTTT
>TRBV6-2/TRBV6-3|TRBJ2-1|NA|TRBD1
CASSRTGVPYNEQFF
TGTGCCAGCAGTAGGACAGGGGTGCCCTACAATGAGCAGTTCTTC
>TRBV3-1/TRBV3-2|TRBJ1-5|NA|NA
CASSQEVSGRPQHF
TGTGCCAGCAGCCAAGAGGTCTCAGGACGGCCCCAGCATTTT
>TRBV7-2|TRBJ2-3|NA|TRBD2
CASSLGGALTDTQYF
TGTGCCAGCAGCCTCGGGGGGGCCCTCACAGATACGCAGTATTTT
>TRBV7-8|TRBJ2-5|NA|TRBD2
CASSLDGRAGETQYF
TGTGCCAGCAGCTTAGATGGGAGGGCCGGAGAGACCCAGTACTTC
>TRBV30|TRBJ1-2|once|NA
CAWSPQGVYGYTF
TGTGCCTGGAGCCCCCAAGGGGTGTATGGCTACACCTTC
>TRBV30|TRBJ2-5|NA|TRBD1
CAWSVLRTGGQETQYF
TGTGCCTGGAGTGTACTAAGGACAGGGGGCCAAGAGACCCAGTACTTC
>TRBV6-6|TRBJ1-2|few|TRBD1
CASSSGTANYGYTF
TGTGCCAGCAGCTCCGGGACAGCCAATTATGGCTACACCTTC
>TRBV19|TRBJ1-2|few|TRBD1
CASKTLTGNGYGYTF
TGTGCCAGTAAGACCCTGACAGGGAATGGCTATGGCTACACCTTC
>TRBV7-9|TRBJ2-3|NA|NA
CASSPLGGASTDTQYF
TGTGCCAGCAGCCCGCTAGGGGGAGCTAGCACAGATACGCAGTATTTT
>TRBV7-2|TRBJ2-2|NA|NA
CASSRTENTGELFF
TGTGCCAGCAGCCGGACAGAAAACACCGGGGAGCTGTTTTTT
>TRBV19|TRBJ2-7|NA|TRBD2
CASSTLAGVKEQYF
TGTGCCAGTAGTACCCTAGCGGGAGTTAAAGAGCAGTACTTC
>TRBV3-1/TRBV3-2|TRBJ1-1|NA|NA
CASSLRAENTEAFF
TGTGCCAGCAGCCTCAGGGCAGAAAACACTGAAGCTTTCTTT
>TRBV7-6|TRBJ1-1|NA|TRBD1
CASSADREGLNTEAFF
TGTGCCAGCAGCGCGGACAGGGAGGGGCTGAACACTGAAGCTTTCTTT
>TRBV4-2|TRBJ1-4|once|NA
CASSQVATGEKLFF
TGTGCCAGCAGCCAAGTGGCCACGGGTGAAAAACTGTTTTTT
>TRBV30|TRBJ1-2|NA|NA
CAWSVNDGYGYTF
TGTGCCTGGAGTGTAAACGACGGCTATGGCTACACCTTC
>TRBV6-2/TRBV6-3|TRBJ1-2|NA|NA
CASSSPTGTSYGYTF
TGTGCCAGCAGTTCACCGACCGGGACATCTTATGGCTACACCTTC
>TRBV9|TRBJ1-5|NA|NA
CASSTLGGGNQPQHF
TGTGCCAGCAGCACCTTGGGGGGAGGCAATCAGCCCCAGCATTTT